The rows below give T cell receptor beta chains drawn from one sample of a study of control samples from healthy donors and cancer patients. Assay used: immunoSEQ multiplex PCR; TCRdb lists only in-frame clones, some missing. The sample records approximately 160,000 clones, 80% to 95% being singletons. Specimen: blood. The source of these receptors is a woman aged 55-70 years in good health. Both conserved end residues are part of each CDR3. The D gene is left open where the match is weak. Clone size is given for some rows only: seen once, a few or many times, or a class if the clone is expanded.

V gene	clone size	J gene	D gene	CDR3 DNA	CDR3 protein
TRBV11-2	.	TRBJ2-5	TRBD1	TGTGCCAGCAGCCTAGGCAGGGGGATAGAGACCCAGTACTTC	CASSLGRGIETQYF
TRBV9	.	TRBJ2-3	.	TGTGCCAGCAGCGTAGCTAGGAGCACAGATACGCAGTATTTT	CASSVARSTDTQYF
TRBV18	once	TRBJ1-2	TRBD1	TGTGCCAGCTCACCACCCCGACCAGACAGGGAGGACTATGGCTACACCTTC	CASSPPRPDREDYGYTF
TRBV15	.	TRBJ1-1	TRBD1	TGTGCCACCGGTCGGGGACAGCTGAACACTGAAGCTTTCTTT	CATGRGQLNTEAFF
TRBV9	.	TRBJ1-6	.	TGTGCCAGCAGCGTAGCGGCAGGGGTTAATTCACCCCTCCACTTT	CASSVAAGVNSPLHF
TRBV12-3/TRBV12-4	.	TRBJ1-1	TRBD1	TGTGCCAGCAGGCGAACAGGGGGCACTGAAGCTTTCTTT	CASRRTGGTEAFF
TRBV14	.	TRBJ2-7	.	TGTGCCAGCAGCCAAGAAGTGGGGAACCCGTACGAGCAGTACTTC	CASSQEVGNPYEQYF
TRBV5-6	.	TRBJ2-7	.	TGTGCCAGCAGCCGCCGAGGCCCCTCGATTTGGCAGTACTTC	CASSRRGPSIWQYF
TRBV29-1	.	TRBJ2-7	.	TGCAGCGTTGAACCCACCGGGCACGAGCAGTACTTC	CSVEPTGHEQYF
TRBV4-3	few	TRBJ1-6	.	TGCGCCAGCAGCCAAGCCCGGCGGGGGGGGCGCCCCGATAATTCACCCCTCCACTTT	CASSQARRGGRPDNSPLHF
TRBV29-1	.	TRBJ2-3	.	TGCAGCGTGGACACGGCCTTAGGGGGGGCAGATACGCAGTATTTT	CSVDTALGGADTQYF
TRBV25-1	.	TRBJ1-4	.	TGTGCCAGCAGTGAACCTGGGGCGGCTAATGAAAAACTGTTTTTT	CASSEPGAANEKLFF
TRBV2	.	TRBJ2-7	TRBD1	TGTGCCAGCAGTGTTCGACAGGGGCGTACCTACGAGCAGTACTTC	CASSVRQGRTYEQYF
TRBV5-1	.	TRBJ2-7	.	TGCGCCAGCGGCAATGGGGGAACCTACGAGCAGTACTTC	CASGNGGTYEQYF
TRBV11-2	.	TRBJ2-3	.	TGTGCCAGCAGGTTGGGGGCAGATACGCAGTATTTT	CASRLGADTQYF
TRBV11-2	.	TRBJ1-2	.	TGTGCCAGCAGCCCCAGGGAGACCTATGGCTACACCTTC	CASSPRETYGYTF
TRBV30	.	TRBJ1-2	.	TGTGCCTGGAGTGCTACCCCAGGGCTCACTTTCTATGGCTACACCTTC	CAWSATPGLTFYGYTF
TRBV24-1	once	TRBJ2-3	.	TGTGCCACCAGTTCCACACGGGACACAGATACGCAGTATTTT	CATSSTRDTDTQYF
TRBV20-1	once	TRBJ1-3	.	TGCAGTGCTACCGACAGAAACACCATATATTTT	CSATDRNTIYF
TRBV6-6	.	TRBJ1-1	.	TGTGCCAGCAGCCGACTCCTAGGGCCGGGGAACACTGAAGCTTTCTTT	CASSRLLGPGNTEAFF
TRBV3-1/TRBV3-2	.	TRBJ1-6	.	TGTGCCAGCAGCCATAACTCCGATAATTCACCCCTCCACTTT	CASSHNSDNSPLHF
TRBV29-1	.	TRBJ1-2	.	TGCAGCGCGGTGGGGGGCTGGGGCTACACCTTC	CSAVGGWGYTF
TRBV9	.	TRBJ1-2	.	TGTGCCAGGTACAGGGAAGATGGCTACACCTTC	CARYREDGYTF
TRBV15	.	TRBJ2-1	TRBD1	TGTGCCACAACCGAGGACCGGGACAGCGGATACAATGAGCAGTTCTTC	CATTEDRDSGYNEQFF
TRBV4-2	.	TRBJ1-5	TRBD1	TGTGCCAGCAGCCTTGACAGGGGGCGGGTCAATCAGCCCCAGCATTTT	CASSLDRGRVNQPQHF
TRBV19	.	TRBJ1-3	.	TGTGCCAGTAGTAGGGAGACGGACACCATATATTTT	CASSRETDTIYF
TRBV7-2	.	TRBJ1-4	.	TGTGCCAGCACCCGACAGACCATGACTAATGAAAAACTGTTTTTT	CASTRQTMTNEKLFF
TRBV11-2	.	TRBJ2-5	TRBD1	TGTGCCAGCAGCTTAGACAGACAGGGGTGGGAGACCCAGTACTTC	CASSLDRQGWETQYF
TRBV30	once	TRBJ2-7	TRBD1	TGTGCCTGGGCGGGACAGGGTTCCCTCGAGCAGTACTTC	CAWAGQGSLEQYF
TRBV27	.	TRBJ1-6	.	TGTGCCAGCAGTTCGGCATCCTCGGGAAATTCACCCCTCCACTTT	CASSSASSGNSPLHF
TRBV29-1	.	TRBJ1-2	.	TGCAGCGTTGAAGCTGGCAGCCTTGGGTGGTATGGCTACACCTTC	CSVEAGSLGWYGYTF
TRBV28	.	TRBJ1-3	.	TGTGCCAGCAGTTTAGGACAGTCTGGAAACACCATATATTTT	CASSLGQSGNTIYF
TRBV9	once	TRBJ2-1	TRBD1	TGTGCCAGCAGCGCTTTGACAGGGGGATCCTACAATGAGCAGTTCTTC	CASSALTGGSYNEQFF
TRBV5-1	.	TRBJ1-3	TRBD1	TGCGCCAGCAGCCATGAAGGGACAGGGAAAGGAAACACCATATATTTT	CASSHEGTGKGNTIYF
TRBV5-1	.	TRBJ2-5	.	TGCGCCAGCAGCGACCCTGGGACCACGTACCAAGAGACCCAGTACTTC	CASSDPGTTYQETQYF
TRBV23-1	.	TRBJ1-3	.	TGCGCCAGCAGTCACCGTCATGGCATATATTTT	CASSHRHGIYF
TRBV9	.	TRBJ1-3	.	TGTGCCAGCAGCGTAGGCGGAGAAAACACCATATATTTT	CASSVGGENTIYF
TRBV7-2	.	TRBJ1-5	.	TGTGCCAGCAGCTCTCAGGGGAACAATCAGCCCCAGCATTTT	CASSSQGNNQPQHF
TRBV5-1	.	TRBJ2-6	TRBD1	TGCGCCAGCAGCTTGGGACAGGGCTCTGGGGCCAACGTCCTGACTTTC	CASSLGQGSGANVLTF
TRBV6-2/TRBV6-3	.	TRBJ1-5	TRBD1	TGTGCCAGCAGTTACTCATTTGGGACAGGGAACAATCAGCCCCAGCATTTT	CASSYSFGTGNNQPQHF
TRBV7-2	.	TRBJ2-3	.	TGTGCCAGCAGCTTACTCGGGCGGGTCGCTTACACAGATACGCAGTATTTT	CASSLLGRVAYTDTQYF
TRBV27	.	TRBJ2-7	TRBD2	TGTGCCAGCAGTTTACGGGGGGGCTCCGAGCAGTACTTC	CASSLRGGSEQYF
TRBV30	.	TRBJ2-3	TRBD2	TGTGCCTGGGAGCGGGGGGGCGGAGATACGCAGTATTTT	CAWERGGGDTQYF
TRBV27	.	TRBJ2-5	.	TGTGCCAGCAGTTTGGGCTCTTCTAGCTGGGAGACCCAGTACTTC	CASSLGSSSWETQYF
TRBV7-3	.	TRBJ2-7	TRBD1	TGTGCCAGCAGCTCAGACAGGGGGTACGAGCAGTACTTC	CASSSDRGYEQYF
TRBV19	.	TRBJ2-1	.	TGTGCCAGTAGTATTCGGAGGGGCCAATACAATGAGCAGTTCTTC	CASSIRRGQYNEQFF
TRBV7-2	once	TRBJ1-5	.	TGTGCCAGCAGCTTAGTAGGGCCTTCCCAGCCCCAGCATTTT	CASSLVGPSQPQHF
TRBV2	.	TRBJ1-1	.	TGTGCCACCAAGGAAGGGCTCCAAGCTTTCTTT	CATKEGLQAFF
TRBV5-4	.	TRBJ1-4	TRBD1	TGTGCCAGCAGCTTGTCACAGGGGAGTAATGAAAAACTGTTTTTT	CASSLSQGSNEKLFF
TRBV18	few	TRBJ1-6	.	TGTGCCAGCTCACCGGGAGATTCACCCCTCCACTTT	CASSPGDSPLHF
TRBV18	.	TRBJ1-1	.	TGTGCCAGCTCACCCACCCGTGGGGTGAGCACTGAAGCTTTCTTT	CASSPTRGVSTEAFF
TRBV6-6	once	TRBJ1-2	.	TGTGCCAGCAGCGAGGGGGGAAATGGCTACACCTTC	CASSEGGNGYTF
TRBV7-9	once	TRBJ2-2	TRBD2	TGTGCCAGCAGCTTCTTGACTAGCGGAACGAACACCGGGGAGCTGTTTTTT	CASSFLTSGTNTGELFF
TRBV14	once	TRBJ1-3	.	TGTGCCAGCAGCCCGCAGAGGGTTGGAAACACCATATATTTT	CASSPQRVGNTIYF
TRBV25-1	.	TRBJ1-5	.	TGTGCCAGCAGTGCCGTTTCGGGAGGAGATCAGCCCCAGCATTTT	CASSAVSGGDQPQHF
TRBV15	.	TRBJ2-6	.	TGTGCCACCAGCAGAGATGCAGTCCTCTCTGGGGCCAACGTCCTGACTTTC	CATSRDAVLSGANVLTF
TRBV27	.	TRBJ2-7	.	TGTGCCAGCAGTAGCCCGGGGGACGAGCAGTACTTC	CASSSPGDEQYF
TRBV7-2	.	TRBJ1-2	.	TGTGCCAGCAGCCCCCAAATGGGGGACTATGGCTACACCTTC	CASSPQMGDYGYTF